Each of the 15 T cell receptor beta chains below was sequenced from the same sample in a study of T cell repertoires in cytomegalovirus infection. One entry per CDR3 protein, called by TCRdb with MiXCR from the reads. Here the sample spans around 140,000 distinct CDR3 sequences, 6.5% being singletons. Specimen: PBMCs. These receptors all come from a human donor in good health (CMV status not recorded). Some clones in this sample may be carry-over from other donors' samples.

The table lists this clonotype with many counts. The rearrangement joins TRBV19 to TRBJ2-7; TRBD1 is a possible D gene (6 bases). CDR3 size: 14 residues. Germline loops: CDR1 LNHDA, CDR2 SQIVND (reference sequence). Trimming removed 4 bases from V and 3 bases from J, with 13 bases in between. CDR3 DNA sequence: TGTGCCAGTAGTACCACAGGGACGATCTACGAGCAGTACTTC. It specifies CASSTTGTIYEQYF. Full variable domain (remainder filled in from reference TRBV19 and TRBJ2-7): DGGITQSPKYLFRKEGQNVTLSCEQNLNHDAMYWYRQDPGQGLRLIYYSQIVNDFQKGDIAEGYSVSREKKESFPLTVTSAQKNPTAFYLCASSTTGTIYEQYFGPGTRLTVT.

This clonotype came up a few times. The chain joins TRBV19 to TRBJ1-5, with D possibly being TRBD1 (6 bases). This CDR3 comprises 14 residues. Deletions cut 9 bases from V and 3 bases from J, with 15 bases between. Germline V lookup: CDR1 LNHDA, CDR2 SQIVND (reference sequence). The CDR3 here is CASSYGQNNQPQHF. CDR3 sequence (DNA): TGTGCCAGCTCGTATGGACAGAACAATCAGCCCCAGCATTTT. Together with reference TRBV19 and TRBJ1-5, the CDR3 gives the full variable domain: DGGITQSPKYLFRKEGQNVTLSCEQNLNHDAMYWYRQDPGQGLRLIYYSQIVNDFQKGDIAEGYSVSREKKESFPLTVTSAQKNPTAFYLCASSYGQNNQPQHFGDGTRLSIL.

This clonotype has ten or more counts. The chain combines TRBV7-8 with TRBJ1-5, with 8 positions matching TRBD1. This CDR3 has 16 residues. V shed 4 bases and J 0 bases; nucleotides not matched to a gene: 5. Germline V gene sequence: CDR1 SGHVS, CDR2 FQNEAQ. CDR3 in amino acids: CASSSRTGNSNQPQHF. CDR3 in DNA: TGTGCCAGCAGCTCCCGGACAGGGAATAGCAATCAGCCCCAGCATTTT.

This clonotype has at least ten counts. One end of the junction is discordant with germline, which a read error may explain. The CDR3 nucleotides read TGTGCTAGCAGCAGGACCTCGGGGTACGAGCAGTACTTC. Its translation: CASSRTSGYEQYF. J is TRBJ2-7 and V is TRBV7-6, with D perhaps TRBD2 (5 bases). Germline V gives CDR1 SGHVS, CDR2 FNYEAQ. The CDR3 covers 13 residues.

This clonotype was recorded many times. The chain employs TRBV7-2 and TRBJ1-3, with D hard to call. This CDR3 has 15 amino acids. Trimming removed 1 base at V and 0 bases at J, with 7 bases between. Germline CDR1 SGHTA, CDR2 FQGNSA. The CDR3: CASSLEVSSGNTIYF. For the CDR3, the DNA is TGTGCCAGCAGCTTAGAAGTGAGCTCTGGAAACACCATATATTTT. The full variable domain, completed using reference TRBV7-2 and TRBJ1-3, is GAGVSQSPSNKVTEKGKDVELRCDPISGHTALYWYRQSLGQGLEFLIYFQGNSAPDKSGLPSDRFSAERTGGSVSTLTIQRTQQEDSAVYLCASSLEVSSGNTIYFGEGSWLTVV.

The genes are TRBV27 and TRBJ1-6, with 9 bases aligning to TRBD1. CDR1 MNHEY and CDR2 SMNVEV come from the germline V gene (reference sequence). The V and J ends lost 10 bases and 6 bases, in that order; junction bases with no gene match: 7. This CDR3 has 14 residues. In nucleotides, the CDR3 is TGTGCCATCTCTTACAGGGGGCTTAATTCACCCCTCCACTTT. This codes for CAISYRGLNSPLHF.

V gene TRBV29-1 combines with J gene TRBJ2-1, with D possibly being TRBD1 (6 bases). Germline lookup yields CDR1 SQVTM and CDR2 ANQGSEA. The CDR3 extends over 15 amino acids. Trimming shortened V by 1 base and J by 0 bases, and 10 bases separated the two germline ends. CDR3 nucleotide sequence: TGCAGCGTTGAAGGGGGCAGGGGCTCCTACAATGAGCAGTTCTTC. Translating gives CSVEGGRGSYNEQFF.

This clonotype was seen ten or more times. The V gene is TRBV6-5, the J gene TRBJ2-7; unclear D gene. Germline lookup yields CDR1 MNHEY and CDR2 SVGAGI. This CDR3 spans 15 amino acids. The V end lost 6 bases, the J end lost 3 bases, and 18 bases lay between the germline ends. CDR3 sequence reads: CASSFAPMGNYEQYF. The CDR3 bases are TGTGCCAGCAGCTTCGCCCCAATGGGGAACTACGAGCAGTACTTC.

This clonotype was seen at least ten times. V usage is TRBV2 and J usage is TRBJ2-3; 7 bases fit TRBD1. The V segment lost 6 bases and the J segment 6 bases; nucleotides outside the gene matches: 9. From germline, CDR1 is SNHLY and CDR2 FYNNEI. The CDR3 extends over 14 amino acids. The CDR3 sequence is CASSPGQQGDTQYF. In DNA form, the CDR3 reads TGTGCCAGCAGCCCGGGACAGCAAGGGGATACGCAGTATTTT.

The gene calls are TRBV27 and TRBJ2-2, with no clear D. Trimming pared 2 bases from V and 5 bases from J, leaving 12 bases between. The CDR3 loop spans 15 amino acids. Per germline, CDR1 MNHEY and CDR2 SMNVEV (reference sequence). The CDR3 nucleotides read TGTGCCAGCAGTTTACGAAGACATCTAACCGGGGAGCTGTTTTTT. This translates into CASSLRRHLTGELFF.

This clonotype was seen at least ten times. The chain is built from TRBV6-1 and TRBJ1-2, with D uncertain. Germline loops: CDR1 MNHNS, CDR2 SASEGT. This CDR3 has 13 amino acids. Trimming left V 5 bases short and J 2 bases short, with 9 bases between. CDR3 nucleotides: TGTGCCAGCAGTTTCGCCCGCAACTATGGCTACACCTTC. Translated: CASSFARNYGYTF.

This clonotype was observed at least ten times. The J gene is TRBJ2-4, the V gene TRBV7-9, with D unresolved. The CDR3 has 13 residues. Trimming took 5 bases from V and 0 from J, leaving 5 bases between them. CDR1 SEHNR and CDR2 FQNEAQ come from the germline V gene (reference sequence). This CDR3 is CASSGLAKNIQYF. The CDR3 region has the DNA TGTGCCAGCAGCGGTTTAGCCAAAAACATTCAGTACTTC.

The V call is TRBV25-1, the J call TRBJ1-1; 12 bases fit TRBD1. Germline CDR1 reads MGHDK; CDR2 reads SYGVNS. This CDR3 has 15 residues. Unmatched junction bases numbered 7, after V lost 6 bases and J lost 5 bases. The CDR3 DNA is TGTGCCAGCAGCCCGGGACAGGGGGCTCGGACTGAAGCTTTCTTT. As protein: CASSPGQGARTEAFF.

This clonotype came up many times. This chain joins TRBV7-2 and TRBJ2-5; possibly TRBD2 for D (6 bases). The CDR3 loop spans 16 amino acids. The V and J ends lost 5 bases and 2 bases respectively, with 18 bases between them. The germline V gene has CDR1 SGHTA and CDR2 FQGNSA. CDR3 in amino acids: CASSPLGLPGQETQYF. The CDR3 DNA sequence: TGTGCCAGCAGCCCCCTGGGACTGCCCGGGCAAGAGACCCAGTACTTC.

This clonotype came up many times. This chain links TRBV7-9 with TRBJ1-6; D remains ambiguous. Looked up from germline, CDR1 is SEHNR and CDR2 is FQNEAQ (reference sequence). The V gene lost 2 bases and the J gene lost 9 bases, with 5 bases spanning the gap. This CDR3 comprises 12 residues. The CDR3 region has the DNA TGTGCCAGCAGCTTATTTGGTTCACCCCTCCACTTT. This encodes CASSLFGSPLHF.